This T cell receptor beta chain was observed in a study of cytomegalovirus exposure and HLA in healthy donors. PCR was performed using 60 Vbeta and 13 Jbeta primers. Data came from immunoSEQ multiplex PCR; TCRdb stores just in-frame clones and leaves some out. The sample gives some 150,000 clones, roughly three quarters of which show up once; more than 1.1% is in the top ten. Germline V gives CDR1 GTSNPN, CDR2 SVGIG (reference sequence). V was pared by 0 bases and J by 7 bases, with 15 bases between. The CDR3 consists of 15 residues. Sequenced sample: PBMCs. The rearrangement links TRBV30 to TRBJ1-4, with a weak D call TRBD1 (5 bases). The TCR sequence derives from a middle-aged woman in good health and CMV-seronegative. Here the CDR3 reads CAWSVPSGVGEKLFF. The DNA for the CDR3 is TGTGCCTGGAGTGTACCGTCGGGGGTTGGTGAAAAACTGTTTTTT.